A selection of T cell receptor beta chains follows, all from one sample in a study of OX40 agonist ivuxolimab in advanced cancers. Assay: immunoSEQ multiplex PCR; the TCRdb copy retains only in-frame clones and omits some. The table shows tens of thousands of clones, with 90% occurring only once. This sample comprised CD4+ or CD8+ T cells sorted from blood, obtained in a trial of the OX40 agonist ivuxolimab. These receptors came from an adult with an advanced solid tumor such as melanoma, head and neck, liver or kidney cancer. The CDR3 runs from the conserved cysteine through the conserved F or W.

>15|TRBJ1-5|TRBV6-1
CASSEQGVGNQPQHF
>14|TRBJ2-6|TRBV2
CASSEGPGANVLTF
>18|TRBJ2-1|TRBV9
CASSVSLTSGASYNEQFF
>14|TRBJ2-7|TRBV7-9
CASSRLANSYEQYF
>15|TRBJ2-7|TRBV21-1
CASSPNPGQTYEQYF
>15|TRBJ2-7|TRBV19
CASSIYSAPIYEQYF
>13|TRBJ2-5|TRBV2
CASSDRIEETQYF
>11|TRBJ2-1|TRBV11-3
CASSYGGEQFF
>17|TRBJ2-6|TRBV6-4
CASSDSSRQSGANVLTF
>17|TRBJ2-7|TRBV27
CASSLSTGTGNSYEQYF
>15|TRBJ2-3|TRBV5-1
CASSLVGTSTDTQYF
>13|TRBJ1-2|TRBV18
CASSVRDTDGYTF
>15|TRBJ2-7|TRBV7-3
CASSPGRAFLYEQYF
>15|TRBJ1-4|TRBV6-6
CASSPPGQGYEKLFF
>13|TRBJ1-1|TRBV29-1
CSVEKGGGAEAFF
>13|TRBJ1-1|TRBV7-9
CASSRGGNTEAFF
>15|TRBJ1-6|TRBV15
CATSKAVGMDSPLHF
>13|TRBJ2-2|TRBV2
CASSTRVSGELFF
>19|TRBJ2-1|TRBV6-1
CASSEERGHAGARGNEQFF
>14|TRBJ1-6|TRBV28
CAIKRNSLGPPLHF
>17|TRBJ2-7|TRBV19
CASSIHLGTERTYEQYF
>14|TRBJ2-1|TRBV6-1
CASRGQGAYNEQFF
>13|TRBJ2-1|TRBV14
CASSRPPVGEQFF
>14|TRBJ2-5|TRBV7-9
CASSLRSAEETQYF
>14|TRBJ1-2|TRBV5-4
CASSLVGTVRGYTF
>15|TRBJ1-1|TRBV10-3
CAISAPDRGPAEAFF
>15|TRBJ1-1|TRBV5-4
CASSASWGPNTEAFF
>14|TRBJ1-3|TRBV2
CASSTRQGEDTIYF
>14|TRBJ1-1|TRBV29-1
CSVLRGRGNTEAFF
>15|TRBJ1-1|TRBV7-8
CASSFQGEGGTEAFF
>16|TRBJ2-1|TRBV11-2
CASSLGGLAALREQFF
>16|TRBJ2-7|TRBV7-2
CASSLDWAGGSYEQYF
>14|TRBJ2-3|TRBV7-2
CASSPGHPPDTQYF
>17|TRBJ1-4|TRBV5-1
CASSLRDSIATNEKLFF
>13|TRBJ2-7|TRBV14
CASSPSRVDEQYF
>18|TRBJ2-3|TRBV18
CASSPGLAGGLRIDTQYF
>15|TRBJ2-1|TRBV28
CASSSPDRKYNEQFF
>14|TRBJ1-5|TRBV23-1
CPARSGTGAQPQHF
>15|TRBJ2-3|TRBV19
CASSIEGDLTDTQYF
>15|TRBJ2-2|TRBV5-1
CASKVGPSNTGELFF
>14|TRBJ2-2|TRBV4-1
CAHREGANTGELFF